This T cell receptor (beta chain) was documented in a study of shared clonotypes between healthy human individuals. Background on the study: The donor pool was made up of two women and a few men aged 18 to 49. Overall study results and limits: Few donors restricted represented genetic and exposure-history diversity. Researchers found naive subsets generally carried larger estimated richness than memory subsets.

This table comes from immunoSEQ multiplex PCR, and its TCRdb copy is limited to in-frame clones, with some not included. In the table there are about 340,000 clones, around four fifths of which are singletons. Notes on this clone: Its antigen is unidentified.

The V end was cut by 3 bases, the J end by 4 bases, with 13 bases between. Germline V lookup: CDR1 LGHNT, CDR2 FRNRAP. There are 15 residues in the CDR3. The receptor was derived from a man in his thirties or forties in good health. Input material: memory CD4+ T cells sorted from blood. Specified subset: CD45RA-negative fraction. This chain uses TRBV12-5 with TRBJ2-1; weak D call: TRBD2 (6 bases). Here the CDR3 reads CASGLGRSGYNEQFF. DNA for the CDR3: TGTGCTAGTGGTTTAGGGCGTAGCGGATACAATGAGCAGTTCTTC.